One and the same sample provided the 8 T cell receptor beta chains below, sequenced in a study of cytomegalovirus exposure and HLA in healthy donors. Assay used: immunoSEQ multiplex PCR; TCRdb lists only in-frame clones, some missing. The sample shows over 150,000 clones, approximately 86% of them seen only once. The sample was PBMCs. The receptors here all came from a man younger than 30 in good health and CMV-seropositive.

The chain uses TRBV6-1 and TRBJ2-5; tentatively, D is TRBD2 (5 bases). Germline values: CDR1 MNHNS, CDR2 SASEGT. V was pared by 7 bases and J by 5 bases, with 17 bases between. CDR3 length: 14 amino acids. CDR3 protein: CASTRPGVRETQYF. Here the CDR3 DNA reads TGTGCCAGCACCCGTCCCGGGGTACGGGAGACCCAGTACTTC.

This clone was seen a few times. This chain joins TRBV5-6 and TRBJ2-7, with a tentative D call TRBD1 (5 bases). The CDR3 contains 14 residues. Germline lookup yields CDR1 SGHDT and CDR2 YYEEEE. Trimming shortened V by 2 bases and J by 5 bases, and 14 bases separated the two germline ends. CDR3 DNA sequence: TGTGCCAGCAGCTTTCTTAAGGGGATCGACGAGCAGTACTTC. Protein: CASSFLKGIDEQYF.

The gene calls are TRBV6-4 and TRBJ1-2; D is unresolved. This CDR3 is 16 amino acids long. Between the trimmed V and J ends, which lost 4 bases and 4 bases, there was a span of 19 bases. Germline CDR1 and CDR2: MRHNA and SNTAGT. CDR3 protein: CASSVLFPRVRYGYTF. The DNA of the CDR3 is TGTGCCAGCAGTGTCCTATTTCCGAGGGTCCGCTATGGCTACACCTTC.

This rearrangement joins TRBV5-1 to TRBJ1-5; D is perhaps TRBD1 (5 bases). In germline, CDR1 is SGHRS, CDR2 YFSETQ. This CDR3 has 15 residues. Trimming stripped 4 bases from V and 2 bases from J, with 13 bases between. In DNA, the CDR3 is TGCGCCAGCAGCCCTTCTCTAGGGGGCAATCAGCCCCAGCATTTT. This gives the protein CASSPSLGGNQPQHF. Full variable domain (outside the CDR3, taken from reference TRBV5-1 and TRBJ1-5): KAGVTQTPRYLIKTRGQQVTLSCSPISGHRSVSWYQQTPGQGLQFLFEYFSETQRNKGNFPGRFSGRQFSNSRSEMNVSTLELGDSALYLCASSPSLGGNQPQHFGDGTRLSIL.

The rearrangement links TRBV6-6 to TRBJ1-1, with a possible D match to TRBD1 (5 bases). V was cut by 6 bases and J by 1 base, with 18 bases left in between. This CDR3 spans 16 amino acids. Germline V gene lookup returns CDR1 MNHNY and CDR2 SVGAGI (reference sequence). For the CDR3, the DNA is TGTGCCAGCAGCAACCACCGCGGGACGGAGAACACTGAAGCTTTCTTT. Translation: CASSNHRGTENTEAFF.

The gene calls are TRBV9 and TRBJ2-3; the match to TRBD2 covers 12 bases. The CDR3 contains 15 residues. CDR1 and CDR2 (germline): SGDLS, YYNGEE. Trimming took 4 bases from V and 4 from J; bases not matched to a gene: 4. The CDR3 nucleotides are TGTGCCAGCAGCCCCCTAGCGGGAGGGCCAGATACGCAGTATTTT. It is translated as CASSPLAGGPDTQYF.

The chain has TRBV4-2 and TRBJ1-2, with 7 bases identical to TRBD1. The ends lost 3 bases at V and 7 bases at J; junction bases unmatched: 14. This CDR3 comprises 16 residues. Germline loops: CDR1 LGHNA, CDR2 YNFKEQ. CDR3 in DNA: TGTGCCAGCAGCCAGGTTACAGGGGAGTATGAGTCTGGCTACACCTTC. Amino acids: CASSQVTGEYESGYTF.

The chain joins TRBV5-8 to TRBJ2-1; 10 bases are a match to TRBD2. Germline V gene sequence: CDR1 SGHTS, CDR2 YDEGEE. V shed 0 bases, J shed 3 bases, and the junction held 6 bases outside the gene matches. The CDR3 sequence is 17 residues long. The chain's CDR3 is CASSLAKTSGIYNEQFF. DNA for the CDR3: TGTGCCAGCAGCTTGGCCAAAACTAGCGGGATCTACAATGAGCAGTTCTTC. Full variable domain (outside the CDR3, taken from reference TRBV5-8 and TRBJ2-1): EAGVTQSPTHLIKTRGQQATLRCSPISGHTSVYWYQQALGLGLQFLLWYDEGEERNRGNFPPRFSGRQFPNYSSELNVNALELEDSALYLCASSLAKTSGIYNEQFFGPGTRLTVL.